This is a list of T cell receptor beta chains from one sample in a study of blood T cell repertoires in COVID-19. Clones were read by immunoSEQ multiplex PCR, and TCRdb kept only the in-frame ones, dropping some. Of approximately 150,000 clones listed, roughly nine tenths are singletons. The sequenced sample consisted of peripheral blood. The receptors were sampled from a woman between 55 and 75 years old with active COVID-19. CDR3s include the opening cysteine and the closing phenylalanine or tryptophan. D genes are given only for firm matches. Not all rows give a size; the values are once, few, many and, for expanded clones, a class.

CDR3 DNA,CDR3 protein,V gene,D gene,J gene,clone size
TGTGCCAGCAGCCCGACTAGCTTAGGTGAGCAGTTCTTC,CASSPTSLGEQFF,TRBV13,TRBD2,TRBJ2-1,NA
TGTGCCAGCAGTGCAGGGGTTGGCTACACCTTC,CASSAGVGYTF,TRBV25-1,NA,TRBJ1-2,NA
TGTGCCAGCAGCTCGAGGCAGGGGGTGATCGGCACTGAAGCTTTCTTT,CASSSRQGVIGTEAFF,TRBV7-2,TRBD1,TRBJ1-1,NA
TGTGCCAGCAGCCCTAGGTTTAGGCGGACAGGGCTAAGGGTAAATGAGCAGTTCTTC,CASSPRFRRTGLRVNEQFF,TRBV28,TRBD1,TRBJ2-1,NA
TGTGCCAGCAGAGCCCTAGGTGTTCAGCCCCAGCATTTT,CASRALGVQPQHF,TRBV2,NA,TRBJ1-5,NA
TGTGCCAGCAAGATCGGGACTAGGCTGTACAATGAGCAGTTCTTC,CASKIGTRLYNEQFF,TRBV7-8,TRBD2,TRBJ2-1,NA
TGTGCCATCACGACCTGGGGGGGCTCCTACGAGCAGTACTTC,CAITTWGGSYEQYF,TRBV28,TRBD2,TRBJ2-7,NA
TGTGCCAGCAGCTTAGATCCTGAAACTAGAAGGAGCTCCTACGAGCAGTACTTC,CASSLDPETRRSSYEQYF,TRBV11-2,NA,TRBJ2-7,NA
TGTGCCAGCAGCCAAGATTACGAAGCTCAGTTCTTC,CASSQDYEAQFF,TRBV4-2,NA,TRBJ2-1,NA
TGTGCCAGCTCCTTAGTGGGACTCAATGAGCAGTTCTTC,CASSLVGLNEQFF,TRBV18,NA,TRBJ2-1,NA
TGTGCCAGCAGCCTCCGGACTAGCGGGGGACAAGAGACCCAGTACTTC,CASSLRTSGGQETQYF,TRBV7-9,TRBD2,TRBJ2-5,NA
TGCGCCAGCACAGCGGGAGGGCCGAGGATGGCCCGCGAGAAGCAGTTCTTC,CASTAGGPRMAREKQFF,TRBV5-1,TRBD2,TRBJ2-1,NA
TGTGCCAGCAGCAGACTAATGCCTGGGAAATCACCCCTCCACTTT,CASSRLMPGKSPLHF,TRBV14,NA,TRBJ1-6,NA
TGTGCCACCGGCGCGGGACAGGGGGCTTTTAATGAGCAGTTCTTC,CATGAGQGAFNEQFF,TRBV24-1,TRBD1,TRBJ2-1,NA
TGTGCCAGCAGTTTGGGGGCAACGTTTATCCAAGAGACCCAGTACTTC,CASSLGATFIQETQYF,TRBV28,NA,TRBJ2-5,NA
TGTGCCAGTAGTATTGGCACCAATAGCAATCAGCCCCAGCATTTT,CASSIGTNSNQPQHF,TRBV19,NA,TRBJ1-5,NA
TGTGCCAGCAGCCATCAGGGGGCGGGCCGCGTCTACAATGAGCAGTTCTTC,CASSHQGAGRVYNEQFF,TRBV16,TRBD1,TRBJ2-1,NA
TGTGCCAGCTCGGGGGGGGCCAACGTCCTGACTTTC,CASSGGANVLTF,TRBV5-4,NA,TRBJ2-6,NA
TGTGCCTGGAGAGGGACTAGCGGATACAATGAGCAGTTCTTC,CAWRGTSGYNEQFF,TRBV30,TRBD2,TRBJ2-1,NA
TGTGCCAGCACCGTAGGGGGACAGGGACATGGCTACACCTTC,CASTVGGQGHGYTF,TRBV7-9,TRBD1,TRBJ1-2,NA
TGTGCCAGCTCACCGTCGGGACTAGGCGAGCAGTACTTC,CASSPSGLGEQYF,TRBV18,TRBD2,TRBJ2-7,NA
TGTGCCAGCAGCTTACGCCTAGCGCGGGATCTGACTAGCACAGATACGCAGTATTTT,CASSLRLARDLTSTDTQYF,TRBV7-9,NA,TRBJ2-3,NA
TGTGCCAGAAGCCCCGGGACAGGGGGCACGCCCCAGCATTTT,CARSPGTGGTPQHF,TRBV5-3,TRBD1,TRBJ1-5,NA
TGCGCCAGCAGCCAAGTCCCAACTAAGCGGGACTCCTACGAGCAGTACTTC,CASSQVPTKRDSYEQYF,TRBV4-1,TRBD2,TRBJ2-7,NA
TGTGCCAGTAGTATAGATCCATCGCGGGGGCGGACCGGGGAGCTGTTTTTT,CASSIDPSRGRTGELFF,TRBV19,NA,TRBJ2-2,NA
TGCGCCAGCAGCCCAAAACAGGGGAGGCTTCCCGGGGAGCTGTTTTTT,CASSPKQGRLPGELFF,TRBV5-1,NA,TRBJ2-2,NA
TGCGCCAGCAGCCGACTAGCGTCCTACAATGAGCAGTTCTTC,CASSRLASYNEQFF,TRBV4-1,TRBD2,TRBJ2-1,NA
TGTGCCAGCAGGACAGGCGCAACTAATGAAAAACTGTTTTTT,CASRTGATNEKLFF,TRBV6-5,NA,TRBJ1-4,NA
TGTGCCAGCAGCCAGGGACAAGCAACTAATGAAAAACTGTTTTTT,CASSQGQATNEKLFF,TRBV9,NA,TRBJ1-4,NA
TGTGCCGGCTCACCTCCAGGGGGTTCCTACGAGCAGTACTTC,CAGSPPGGSYEQYF,TRBV18,TRBD1,TRBJ2-7,NA
TGTGCCAGCAGTCGGACTAGCGGGGCCTTCAGTGAGTTCTTC,CASSRTSGAFSEFF,TRBV6-2/TRBV6-3,TRBD2,TRBJ2-1,NA
TGTGCCAGCAGCTTAGACGGGACTAGCGGGAGTGGGCCCCTCTACTACGAGCAGTACTTC,CASSLDGTSGSGPLYYEQYF,TRBV7-8,TRBD2,TRBJ2-7,NA
TGTGCCAGCAGTTTCCAGGACACCATGACTCAGTTCTTC,CASSFQDTMTQFF,TRBV27,NA,TRBJ2-1,NA
TGTGCCAGCAGCCCAACCAGGGTTAATTCACCCCTCCACTTT,CASSPTRVNSPLHF,TRBV7-9,NA,TRBJ1-6,NA
TGTGCCAGCAGCTTAGCGCGGGGTTCAAACATTCAGTACTTC,CASSLARGSNIQYF,TRBV7-2,NA,TRBJ2-4,few
TGCGCCAGCAGCTTCGGGGGGGACGAGCAGTACTTC,CASSFGGDEQYF,TRBV5-1,TRBD2,TRBJ2-7,NA
TGTGCCAGCAGCCAGACGGGAGGAACCTACGAGCAGTACTTC,CASSQTGGTYEQYF,TRBV3-1/TRBV3-2,TRBD2,TRBJ2-7,NA
TGTGCCAGTAGACGGGGCGGGGTAGCAGGGACCCAGTACTTC,CASRRGGVAGTQYF,TRBV19,NA,TRBJ2-5,NA
TGTGCCAGCAGCCAAGATGCAGGGGACCTCTACAATGAGCAGTTCTTC,CASSQDAGDLYNEQFF,TRBV4-2,NA,TRBJ2-1,NA
TGCGCCAGCAGCTTGGGGTTCGGAAACAGAGAGACCCAGTACTTC,CASSLGFGNRETQYF,TRBV5-1,NA,TRBJ2-5,NA
TGTGCCAGCAGTTTATTCGGGCTAGCTAGGATTCAATTCCGAGGGCAGTTCTTC,CASSLFGLARIQFRGQFF,TRBV28,NA,TRBJ2-1,NA
TGTGCCAGCGGTGGGCGGGGCCAAGAGACCCAGTACTTC,CASGGRGQETQYF,TRBV7-2,NA,TRBJ2-5,NA
TGTGCCAGCAGTTTAACAGACTCAGGGTTCCATGAGCAGTTCTTC,CASSLTDSGFHEQFF,TRBV28,NA,TRBJ2-1,NA
TGTGCCAGCAGCTCTTGGTCGACTGTCCGACTAGCCAAAAACATTCAGTACTTC,CASSSWSTVRLAKNIQYF,TRBV7-9,NA,TRBJ2-4,once
TGTGCCACCAGTGACCAGGGACTAGCGGGGATCTATGAGCAGTTCTTC,CATSDQGLAGIYEQFF,TRBV24-1,TRBD2,TRBJ2-1,once